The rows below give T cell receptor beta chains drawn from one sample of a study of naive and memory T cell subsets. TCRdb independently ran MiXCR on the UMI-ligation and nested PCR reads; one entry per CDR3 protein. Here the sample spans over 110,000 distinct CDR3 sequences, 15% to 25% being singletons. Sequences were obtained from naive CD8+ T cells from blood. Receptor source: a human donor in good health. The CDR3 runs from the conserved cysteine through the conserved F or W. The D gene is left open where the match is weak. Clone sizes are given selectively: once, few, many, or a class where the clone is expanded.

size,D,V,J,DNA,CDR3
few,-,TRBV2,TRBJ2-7,TGTGCCAGCAGTGATCGAGGAAACGAGCAGTACTTC,CASSDRGNEQYF
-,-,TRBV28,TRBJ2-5,TGTGCCAGCAGTTTTGAGGGTACCCACAGAACCCAGTACTTC,CASSFEGTHRTQYF
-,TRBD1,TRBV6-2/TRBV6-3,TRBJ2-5,TGTGCCAGCAGTTCTGGCAGGGGGCGCGGAGAGACCCAGTACTTC,CASSSGRGRGETQYF
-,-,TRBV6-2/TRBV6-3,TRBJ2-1,TGTGCCAGCAGTTACGAGGGAGCGTACAATGAGCAGTTCTTC,CASSYEGAYNEQFF
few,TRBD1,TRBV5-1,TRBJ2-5,TGCGCCAGCAGCTTCCCAGACAGGGAAGAGACCCAGTACTTC,CASSFPDREETQYF
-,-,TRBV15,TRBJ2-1,TGTGCCACCTCTCGTAGGGACACCAATGAGCAGTTCTTC,CATSRRDTNEQFF
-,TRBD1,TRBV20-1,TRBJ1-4,TGCAGTGCTAGGAACTTGGACAGGGGGCTAGATGAAAAACTGTTTTTT,CSARNLDRGLDEKLFF
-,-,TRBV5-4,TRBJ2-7,TGTGCCAGCAGCTTGCGGTCAGGGACGGACGAGCAGTACTTC,CASSLRSGTDEQYF
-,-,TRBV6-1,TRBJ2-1,TGTGCCAGCAGTGACTACGGAAATGAGCAGTTCTTC,CASSDYGNEQFF
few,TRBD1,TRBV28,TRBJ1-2,TGTGCCAGCAGCGCCACGACAGGGATGGACTATGGCTACACCTTC,CASSATTGMDYGYTF